The 8 T cell receptor beta chains reported below all come from one sample, sequenced in a study of blood T cell repertoires in COVID-19. Only in-frame clones appear in the TCRdb table, and some are missing; sequencing was by immunoSEQ multiplex PCR. The sample has around 120,000 clones; 90% are singletons. Sequencing was carried out using peripheral blood. The receptors come from a woman aged 60-75 years with COVID-19, enrolled during active disease.

The CDR3 sequence is CASSRQSQGDYEQYF. The CDR3 DNA is TGTGCCAGCAGCCGCCAGTCCCAGGGGGACTACGAGCAGTACTTC. The chain carries TRBV5-4 and TRBJ2-7, with TRBD1 identical over 7 bases. Germline CDR1 is SGHNT and CDR2 is YYREEE (reference sequence). CDR3 length equals 15 residues. The trim removed 4 bases at V and 3 bases at J, leaving 10 bases unmatched.

J is TRBJ2-1 and V is TRBV5-1; D is unresolved. There are 16 residues in the CDR3. Germline lookup yields CDR1 SGHRS and CDR2 YFSETQ. V lost 0 bases to trimming and J lost 0 bases, with 10 bases between them. CDR3 in amino acids: CASSLAVTSSYNEQFF. CDR3 DNA: TGCGCCAGCAGCTTGGCCGTCACGAGCTCCTACAATGAGCAGTTCTTC.

The chain links TRBV29-1 to TRBJ2-5, with D possibly being TRBD2 (5 bases). This CDR3 comprises 16 residues. Trimming removed 1 base from V and 1 base from J, with 16 bases in between. Germline V CDR1 and CDR2: SQVTM, ANQGSEA. The CDR3 DNA follows: TGCAGCGTTGAAGGCCCGCGTAGCGACCCCCAAGAGACCCAGTACTTC. Translated: CSVEGPRSDPQETQYF.

This chain links TRBV2 with TRBJ1-5; maybe TRBD1 (6 bases). The CDR3 totals 14 residues. Per the germline V gene, CDR1 is SNHLY and CDR2 is FYNNEI. V lost 5 bases and J 0 bases, leaving 8 bases between the germline ends. CDR3 sequence reads: CASSQGNSNQPQHF. The CDR3 bases are TGTGCCAGCAGTCAGGGGAATAGCAATCAGCCCCAGCATTTT.

This rearrangement joins TRBV6-5 to TRBJ1-6; D ambiguous. The CDR3 runs to 14 residues. Germline V gene sequence: CDR1 MNHEY, CDR2 SVGAGI. Trimming took 6 bases from V and 5 from J, leaving 11 bases between them. The CDR3 sequence is CASSRQLNNSPLHF. DNA of the CDR3: TGTGCCAGCAGCCGACAACTTAATAATTCACCCCTCCACTTT.

The rearrangement links TRBV2 to TRBJ2-7, with D possibly matching TRBD2 (7 bases). The CDR3 extends over 14 amino acids. The V end lost 9 bases, the J end lost 0 bases, and 15 bases lay between the germline ends. In germline, CDR1 is SNHLY, CDR2 FYNNEI. CDR3 bases: TGTGCCAGTAAAAAGGGGGGGAGCTCCTACGAGCAGTACTTC. Translated: CASKKGGSSYEQYF.

The chain uses TRBV6-1 and TRBJ1-5; D might be TRBD1 (5 bases). Germline loops: CDR1 MNHNS, CDR2 SASEGT. V shed 1 base and J shed 6 bases, with 13 bases lying between them. The CDR3 has 15 residues. Written as DNA, the CDR3 is TGTGCCAGCAGTGAAGGCGGGGCGCGTGCTCAGCCCCAGCATTTT. As protein: CASSEGGARAQPQHF.

This chain links TRBV6-5 with TRBJ2-7; TRBD1 agrees at 11 bases. Germline trimming cut 6 bases from V and 4 bases from J; bases unmatched to any gene: 8. This CDR3 is built from 15 residues. Germline lookup yields CDR1 MNHEY and CDR2 SVGAGI. CDR3 sequence (DNA): TGTGCCAGCAGGGCGCCGGGACAGGGGGGTTACGAGCAGTACTTC. Translation: CASRAPGQGGYEQYF.